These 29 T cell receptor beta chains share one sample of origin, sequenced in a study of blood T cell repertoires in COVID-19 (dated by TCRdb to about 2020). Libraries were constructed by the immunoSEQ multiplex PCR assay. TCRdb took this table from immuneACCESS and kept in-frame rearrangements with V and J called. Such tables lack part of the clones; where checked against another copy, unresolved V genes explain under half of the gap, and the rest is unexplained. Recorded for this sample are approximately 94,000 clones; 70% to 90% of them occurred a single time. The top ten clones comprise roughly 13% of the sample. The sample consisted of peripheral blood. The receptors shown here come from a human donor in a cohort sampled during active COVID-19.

CDR3 amino acids: CASSQEPNSHYGYTF. CDR3 coding DNA: TGTGCCAGCAGCCAAGAACCGAACAGCCACTATGGCTACACCTTC. The chain is built from TRBV14 and TRBJ1-2; unclear D gene. CDR1 and CDR2 (germline): SGHDN, FVKESK. Trimming shortened V by 0 bases and J by 3 bases, and 11 bases separated the two germline ends. This CDR3 region has 15 residues.

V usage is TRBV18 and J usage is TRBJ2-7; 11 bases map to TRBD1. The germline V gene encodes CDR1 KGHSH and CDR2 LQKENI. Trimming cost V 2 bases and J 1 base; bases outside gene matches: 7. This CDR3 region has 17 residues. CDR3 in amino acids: CASSPSRDRGYSYEQYF. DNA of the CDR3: TGTGCCAGCTCACCATCCCGGGACAGGGGGTATTCCTACGAGCAGTACTTC. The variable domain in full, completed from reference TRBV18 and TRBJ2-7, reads NAGVMQNPRHLVRRRGQEARLRCSPMKGHSHVYWYRQLPEEGLKFMVYLQKENIIDESGMPKERFSAEFPKEGPSILRIQQVVRGDSAAYFCASSPSRDRGYSYEQYFGPGTRLTVT.

In nucleotides, the CDR3 is TGTGCCAGCAGCCGTGGACAGCGAAACACCATATATTTT. Protein sequence: CASSRGQRNTIYF. This chain joins TRBV5-6 and TRBJ1-3; D perhaps matches TRBD1 (6 bases). The CDR3 runs 13 residues. V gave up 4 bases and J gave up 5 bases, with 10 bases separating them. Germline V lookup: CDR1 SGHDT, CDR2 YYEEEE.

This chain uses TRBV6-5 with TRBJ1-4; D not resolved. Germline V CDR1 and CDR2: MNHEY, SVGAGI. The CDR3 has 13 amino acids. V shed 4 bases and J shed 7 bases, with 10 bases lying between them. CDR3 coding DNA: TGTGCCAGCAGTTCAGGAAGTGGTGAAAAACTGTTTTTT. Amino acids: CASSSGSGEKLFF.

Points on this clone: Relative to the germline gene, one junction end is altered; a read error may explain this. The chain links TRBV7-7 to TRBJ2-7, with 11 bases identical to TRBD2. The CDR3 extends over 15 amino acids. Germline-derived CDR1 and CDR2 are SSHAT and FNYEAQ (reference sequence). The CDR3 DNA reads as TGTGCTAGCAGCTTAGGGACTAGCGGCTCCTACGAGCAGTACTTC. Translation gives CASSLGTSGSYEQYF.

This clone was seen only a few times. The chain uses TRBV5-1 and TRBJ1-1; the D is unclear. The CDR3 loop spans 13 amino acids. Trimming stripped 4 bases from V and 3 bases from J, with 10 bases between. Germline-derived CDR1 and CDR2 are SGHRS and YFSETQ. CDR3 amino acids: CASSIMADTEAFF. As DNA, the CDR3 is TGCGCCAGCAGCATAATGGCCGACACTGAAGCTTTCTTT.

CDR3 sequence (DNA): TGTGCCAGCAGTTACGAGTTTCGGAGGATGAACACTGAAGCTTTCTTT. It translates to CASSYEFRRMNTEAFF. The V and J genes are TRBV6-5 and TRBJ1-1; D is undetermined. CDR1 and CDR2 (germline): MNHEY, SVGAGI. The CDR3 runs 16 residues. The V end lost 2 bases, the J end lost 0 bases, and 13 bases lay between the germline ends.

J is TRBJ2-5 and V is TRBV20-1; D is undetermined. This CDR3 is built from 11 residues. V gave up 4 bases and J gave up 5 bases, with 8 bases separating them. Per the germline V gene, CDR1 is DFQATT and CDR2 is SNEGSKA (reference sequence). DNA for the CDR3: TGCAGTGCTATCCCTTTGGAGACCCAGTACTTC. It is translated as CSAIPLETQYF.

The CDR3 protein is CASSKDRALNTEAFF. CDR3 nucleotides: TGCGCCAGCAGCAAGGACAGGGCGTTGAACACTGAAGCTTTCTTT. The gene calls are TRBV5-1 and TRBJ1-1; the match to TRBD1 covers 8 bases. Germline V gene sequence: CDR1 SGHRS, CDR2 YFSETQ. This CDR3 spans 15 amino acids. With 4 bases clipped from V and 0 bases from J, the junction kept 5 bases outside the gene matches.

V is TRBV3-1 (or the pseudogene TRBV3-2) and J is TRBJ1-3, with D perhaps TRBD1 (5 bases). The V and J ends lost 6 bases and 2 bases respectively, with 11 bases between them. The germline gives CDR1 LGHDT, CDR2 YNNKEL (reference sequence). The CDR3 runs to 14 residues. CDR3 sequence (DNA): TGTGCCAGCAGACCCGACAGAACTGGAAACACCATATATTTT. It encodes CASRPDRTGNTIYF.

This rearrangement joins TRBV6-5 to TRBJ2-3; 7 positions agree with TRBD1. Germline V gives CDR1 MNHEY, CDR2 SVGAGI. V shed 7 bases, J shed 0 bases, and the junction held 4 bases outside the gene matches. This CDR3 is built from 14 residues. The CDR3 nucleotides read TGTGCCAGCATGGCAGGGGGAAGCACAGATACGCAGTATTTT. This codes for CASMAGGSTDTQYF.

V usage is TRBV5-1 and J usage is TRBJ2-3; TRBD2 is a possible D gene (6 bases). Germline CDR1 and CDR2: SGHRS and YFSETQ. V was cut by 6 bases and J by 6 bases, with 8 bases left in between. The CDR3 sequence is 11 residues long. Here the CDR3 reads CASTRGDTQYF. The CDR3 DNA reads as TGCGCCAGCACTCGGGGGGATACGCAGTATTTT.

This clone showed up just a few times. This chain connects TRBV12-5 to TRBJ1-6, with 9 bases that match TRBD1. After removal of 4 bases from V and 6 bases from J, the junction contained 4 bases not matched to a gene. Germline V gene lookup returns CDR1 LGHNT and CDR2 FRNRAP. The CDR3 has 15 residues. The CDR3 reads CASGSPDRGNSPLHF. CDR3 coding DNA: TGTGCTAGTGGTTCGCCGGACAGGGGTAATTCACCCCTCCACTTT.

This CDR3 reads CASSPGLAGGPKKNEQYF. In DNA, the CDR3 is TGTGCCAGCAGCCCGGGACTAGCGGGAGGGCCTAAAAAGAACGAGCAGTACTTC. This chain links TRBV7-8 with TRBJ2-7; 16 bases align to TRBD2. The CDR3 extends over 18 amino acids. The V and J ends lost 5 bases and 5 bases, in that order; junction bases with no gene match: 12. CDR1 SGHVS and CDR2 FQNEAQ come from the germline V gene.

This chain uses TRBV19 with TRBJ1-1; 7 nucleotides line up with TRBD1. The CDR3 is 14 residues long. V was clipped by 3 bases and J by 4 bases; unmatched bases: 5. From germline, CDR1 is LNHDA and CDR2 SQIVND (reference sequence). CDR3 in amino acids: CASSMTAGGTEAFF. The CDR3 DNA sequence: TGTGCCAGTAGTATGACCGCAGGGGGCACTGAAGCTTTCTTT. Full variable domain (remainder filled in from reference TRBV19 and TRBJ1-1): DGGITQSPKYLFRKEGQNVTLSCEQNLNHDAMYWYRQDPGQGLRLIYYSQIVNDFQKGDIAEGYSVSREKKESFPLTVTSAQKNPTAFYLCASSMTAGGTEAFFGQGTRLTVV.

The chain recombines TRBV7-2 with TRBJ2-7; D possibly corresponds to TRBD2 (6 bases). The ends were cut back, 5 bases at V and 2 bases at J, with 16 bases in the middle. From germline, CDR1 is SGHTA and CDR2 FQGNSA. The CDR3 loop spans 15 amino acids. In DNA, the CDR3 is TGTGCCAGCAGCCCAGGAGGGGCAGGGACCTACGAGCAGTACTTC. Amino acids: CASSPGGAGTYEQYF.

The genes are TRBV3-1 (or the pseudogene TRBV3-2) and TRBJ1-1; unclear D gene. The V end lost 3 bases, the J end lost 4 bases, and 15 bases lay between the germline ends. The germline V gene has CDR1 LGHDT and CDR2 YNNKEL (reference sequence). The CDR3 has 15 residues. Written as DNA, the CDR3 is TGTGCCAGCAGCCAGGGCACGGGAACCGGCACTGAAGCTTTCTTT. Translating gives CASSQGTGTGTEAFF.

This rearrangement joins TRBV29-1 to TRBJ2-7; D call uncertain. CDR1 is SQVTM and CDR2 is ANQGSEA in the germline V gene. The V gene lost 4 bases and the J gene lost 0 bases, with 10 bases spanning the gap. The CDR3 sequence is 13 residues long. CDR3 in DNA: TGCAGCGTTGTGGCACGGGTCTCCTACGAGCAGTACTTC. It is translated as CSVVARVSYEQYF.

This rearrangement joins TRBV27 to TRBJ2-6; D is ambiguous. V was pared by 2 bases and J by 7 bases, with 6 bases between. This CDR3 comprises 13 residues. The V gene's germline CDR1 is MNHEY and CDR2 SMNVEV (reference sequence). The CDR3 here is CASSLRAANVLTF. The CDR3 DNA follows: TGTGCCAGCAGTTTAAGAGCAGCCAACGTCCTGACTTTC.

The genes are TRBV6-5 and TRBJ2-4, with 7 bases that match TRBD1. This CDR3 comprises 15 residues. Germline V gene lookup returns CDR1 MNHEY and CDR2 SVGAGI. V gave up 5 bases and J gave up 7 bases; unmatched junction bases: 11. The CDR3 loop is CASSRGRKTVNIQYF. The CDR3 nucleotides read TGTGCCAGCAGTAGGGGGCGGAAAACGGTGAACATTCAGTACTTC.

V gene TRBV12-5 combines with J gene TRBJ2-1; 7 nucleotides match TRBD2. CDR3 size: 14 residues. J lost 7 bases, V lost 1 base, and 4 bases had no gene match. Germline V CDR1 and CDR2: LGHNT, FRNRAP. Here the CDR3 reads CASGLGVGGNEQFF. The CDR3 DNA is TGTGCTAGTGGTTTGGGGGTCGGGGGGAATGAGCAGTTCTTC.

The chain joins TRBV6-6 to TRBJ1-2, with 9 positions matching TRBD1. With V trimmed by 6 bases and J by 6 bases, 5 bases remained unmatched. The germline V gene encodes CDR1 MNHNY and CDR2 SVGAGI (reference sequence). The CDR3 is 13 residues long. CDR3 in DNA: TGTGCCAGCAGAGCCGGGACAGGGAATGGCTACACCTTC. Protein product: CASRAGTGNGYTF.

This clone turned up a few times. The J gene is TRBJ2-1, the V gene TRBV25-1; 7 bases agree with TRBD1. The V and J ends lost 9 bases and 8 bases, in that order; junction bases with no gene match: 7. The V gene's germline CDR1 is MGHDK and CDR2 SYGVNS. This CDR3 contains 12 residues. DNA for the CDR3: TGTGCCAGTCTCGACAGGGCGGATGAGCAGTTCTTC. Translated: CASLDRADEQFF.

CDR3 protein: CASSLGQGHNEQFF. The CDR3 region has the DNA TGCGCCAGCAGCTTGGGACAGGGGCACAATGAGCAGTTCTTC. The V gene is TRBV5-1, the J gene TRBJ2-1, with TRBD1 matching 8 bases. The CDR3 spans 14 residues. J lost 5 bases, V lost 0 bases, and 1 base had no gene match. CDR1 SGHRS and CDR2 YFSETQ come from the germline V gene.

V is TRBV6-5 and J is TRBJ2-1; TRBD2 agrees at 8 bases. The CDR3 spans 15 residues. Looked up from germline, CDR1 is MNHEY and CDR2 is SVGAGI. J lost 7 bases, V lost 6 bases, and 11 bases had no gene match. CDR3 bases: TGTGCCAGCAGGGCCGGAACGGGGGGGTGGAATGAGCAGTTCTTC. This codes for CASRAGTGGWNEQFF.

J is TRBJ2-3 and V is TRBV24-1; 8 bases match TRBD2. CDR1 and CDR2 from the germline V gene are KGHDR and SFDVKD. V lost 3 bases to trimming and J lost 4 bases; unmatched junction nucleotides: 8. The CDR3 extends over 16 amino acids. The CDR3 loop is CATSDPGLGWADTQYF. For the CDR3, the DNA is TGTGCCACCAGTGATCCGGGACTAGGATGGGCAGATACGCAGTATTTT.

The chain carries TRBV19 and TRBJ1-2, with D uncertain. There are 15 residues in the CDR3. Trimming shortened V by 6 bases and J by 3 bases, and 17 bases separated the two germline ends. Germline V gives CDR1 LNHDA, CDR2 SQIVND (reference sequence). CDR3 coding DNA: TGTGCCAGTAGGCGAGGTTCGAATGGTGACTATGGCTACACCTTC. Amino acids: CASRRGSNGDYGYTF. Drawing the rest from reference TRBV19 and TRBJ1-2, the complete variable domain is DGGITQSPKYLFRKEGQNVTLSCEQNLNHDAMYWYRQDPGQGLRLIYYSQIVNDFQKGDIAEGYSVSREKKESFPLTVTSAQKNPTAFYLCASRRGSNGDYGYTFGSGTRLTVV.

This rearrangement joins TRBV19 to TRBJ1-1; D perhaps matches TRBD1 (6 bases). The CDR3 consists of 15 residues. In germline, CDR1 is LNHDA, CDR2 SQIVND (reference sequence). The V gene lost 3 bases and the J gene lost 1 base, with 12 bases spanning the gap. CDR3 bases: TGTGCCAGTAGTATTCGGGGGGCGGGGAACACTGAAGCTTTCTTT. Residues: CASSIRGAGNTEAFF. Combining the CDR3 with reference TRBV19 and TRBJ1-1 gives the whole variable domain DGGITQSPKYLFRKEGQNVTLSCEQNLNHDAMYWYRQDPGQGLRLIYYSQIVNDFQKGDIAEGYSVSREKKESFPLTVTSAQKNPTAFYLCASSIRGAGNTEAFFGQGTRLTVV.

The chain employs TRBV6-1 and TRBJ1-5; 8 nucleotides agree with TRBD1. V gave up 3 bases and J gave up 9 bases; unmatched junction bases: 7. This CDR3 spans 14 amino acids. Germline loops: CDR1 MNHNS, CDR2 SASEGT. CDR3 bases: TGTGCCAGCAGTGAGGGACAGGTCCAGGGGCCCCAGCATTTT. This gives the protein CASSEGQVQGPQHF.